These 9 T cell receptor beta chains share one sample of origin, sequenced in a study of blood T cell repertoires in COVID-19. Clones were sequenced by immunoSEQ multiplex PCR, and TCRdb holds only the in-frame ones, with some missing. The top ten hold approximately 31% of the sample, which has some 100,000 clones, about 77% seen once. The sequenced material came from peripheral blood. Source of these receptors: a man aged 65 to 79 with active or convalescent COVID-19.

This sequence joins TRBV25-1 and TRBJ2-3; D uncertain. Germline V lookup: CDR1 MGHDK, CDR2 SYGVNS. The CDR3 covers 11 residues. Between the trimmed V and J ends, which lost 7 bases and 7 bases, there was a span of 9 bases. The CDR3 loop reads CASILKNTQYF. CDR3 DNA sequence: TGTGCCAGCATTTTAAAAAATACGCAGTATTTT.

This chain joins TRBV18 and TRBJ2-7; 11 bases agree with TRBD2. The CDR3 spans 15 residues. Unmatched junction bases numbered 3, after V lost 2 bases and J lost 3 bases. Germline CDR1 and CDR2: KGHSH and LQKENI. The CDR3 loop reads CASSPGSGGDYEQYF. CDR3 nucleotide sequence: TGTGCCAGCTCACCAGGTAGCGGGGGGGACTACGAGCAGTACTTC.

V and J are TRBV30 and TRBJ1-1; D gene uncertain. Trimming cost V 0 bases and J 6 bases, with 11 bases left between them. Germline assignment: CDR1 GTSNPN and CDR2 SVGIG (reference sequence). The CDR3 covers 13 residues. CDR3 in DNA: TGTGCCTGGAGTGTACTTATCGGGGCTGAAGCTTTCTTT. It is translated as CAWSVLIGAEAFF.

The V and J genes are TRBV20-1 and TRBJ2-3, with D unclear. The CDR3 consists of 14 residues. Trimming took off 3 bases at V and 0 bases at J, with 10 bases between the two ends. The germline V gene has CDR1 DFQATT and CDR2 SNEGSKA (reference sequence). CDR3 in DNA: TGCAGTGCTAGTCCGGCGGAAAGCACAGATACGCAGTATTTT. Its translation is CSASPAESTDTQYF.

The chain has TRBV7-2 and TRBJ2-2; weak D call: TRBD1 (5 bases). Germline assignment: CDR1 SGHTA and CDR2 FQGNSA. V shed 0 bases and J shed 7 bases, with 9 bases lying between them. The CDR3 is made up of 14 amino acids. CDR3 protein: CASSLAQGVGELFF. The CDR3 DNA follows: TGTGCCAGCAGCTTAGCGCAAGGGGTCGGGGAGCTGTTTTTT.

The chain carries TRBV4-2 and TRBJ2-1; D is uncertain. The CDR3 has 13 residues. Germline CDR1 and CDR2: LGHNA and YNFKEQ. Deletions cut 3 bases from V and 5 bases from J, with 8 bases between. The DNA of the CDR3 is TGTGCCAGCAGCCAGAGCGCAAACAATGAGCAGTTCTTC. It translates to CASSQSANNEQFF.

The rearrangement links TRBV10-3 to TRBJ1-1; 9 bases agree with TRBD1. V trimming: 10 bases; J trimming: 3 bases; junction bases outside the gene matches: 3. CDR3 length: 12 residues. Germline values: CDR1 ENHRY, CDR2 SYGVKD. The CDR3 protein is CATGTGYTEAFF. In DNA, the CDR3 is TGTGCCACCGGGACAGGGTACACTGAAGCTTTCTTT.

The chain joins TRBV27 to TRBJ1-5, with D perhaps matching TRBD1 (5 bases). CDR1 is MNHEY and CDR2 is SMNVEV in the germline V gene (reference sequence). Trimming removed 10 bases at V and 8 bases at J, with 15 bases between. This CDR3 comprises 12 residues. The CDR3 bases are TGTGCCACCCGGAGGGGTTTGGAGCCCCAGCATTTT. It translates to CATRRGLEPQHF.

This chain joins TRBV4-3 and TRBJ1-2; D is unresolved. CDR1 and CDR2 (germline): LGHNA, YSLEER. The CDR3 has 14 residues. V was trimmed by 0 bases and J by 0 bases, leaving 5 bases between them. CDR3 amino acids: CASSQDGANYGYTF. CDR3 DNA: TGCGCCAGCAGCCAAGACGGGGCTAACTATGGCTACACCTTC.